This T cell receptor (beta chain) was documented in a study of cytomegalovirus exposure and HLA in healthy donors (dated by TCRdb to the late 2010s). For the study in its entirety: According to an earlier analysis of around 600 of the donors, about 190 million T cells yielded 90 million to 130 million unique TCR beta sequences and 276 Gb of sequence data. A later analysis re-analyzed previously published TCR beta repertoires from 550 to 700 donors and added high-resolution HLA genotyping to study TCR occurrence patterns. Roughly five DR-DQ haplotypes were handled as single units for association and clustering, since linkage in the cohort was strong. An early release covering over 500 HLA-typed donors comprised roughly 300 gigabases of sequencing data and some 79 million unique TCR sequences. Among some 410 genotyped donors of the cohort, an average of around 240,000 unique TCR beta nucleotide sequences were sequenced per donor, roughly 20% of them non-productive. Typing coverage differed by locus: A, B, C, DRB1 and DQB1 were typed in about 620-640 donors, DQA1 in about 560, DPA1 in some 600, and DPB1 in approximately 450. Alongside the repertoire data, information on donor age, sex, ethnicity and CMV serostatus was compiled. Class I and class II HLA loci were covered by the typing at four-digit resolution. A later genetic analysis took genome-wide SNP genotypes for about 55% of the 666 donors and used that subset as a discovery cohort. To predict cytomegalovirus infection status, the study brought together high-throughput TCR immunosequencing, statistical association of individual TCRs with disease status, and machine learning. The study was designed to test whether signatures of past pathogen exposure could be identified by cataloging public T cell receptors. The study used immunosequencing to profile the T cell repertoires of hundreds of subjects and linked those repertoires to cytomegalovirus serostatus. Rather than drawing on any new phenotypic data, the later analysis identified candidate immune exposures from TCR beta sequences and the way those sequences occurred across donors. In addition to the first cohort of 666 subjects, a separate validation cohort of about 120 different subjects was used. An earlier analysis of 500 to 750 of the donors applied high-throughput TCR beta sequencing to assess whether each TCR beta V gene segment acted as functional or pseudogenic. Every repertoire in the discovery cohort had been generated on one and the same sequencing platform. Of the 300 to 500 genotyped donors, 65% to 90% were placed in the genetic ancestry cluster associated with self-reported Caucasian donors.

A word on this clone: The specificity of this receptor is unknown. No base quality information exists; no much larger clone differs at one position.

The full study reports these points: In a later analysis, TCR association rates were found to vary across HLA loci, with the most associated TCRs seen for DRB1 alleles and the fewest for HLA-C alleles. Because counts were too low, seventeen rarely observed V segments, including chromosome 9 orphons, were excluded from the earlier analysis of 500 to 700 of the donors. Immune exposure information for the cohort was limited to CMV serostatus. Because HLA typing was unavailable for some donors at each locus, only the typed subset was used in association tests. A later genetic analysis associated a missense DCLRE1C variant with V-gene and J-gene trimming of TCR beta chains, and an independent cohort replicated the association. Across donors, most TCR sequences were observed very rarely, whereas some public TCRs were present in many individuals. In an earlier analysis of around 500 of the donors, most TCR beta V segments appeared in productive rearrangements about 87% or about 30% of the time, broadly matching IMGT annotations. The study listed approximately 150 TCR beta chains as associated with cytomegalovirus. Several of the top co-occurrence clusters appeared to be linked to parvovirus B19, influenza, CMV and Epstein-Barr virus, according to a later analysis. In a later genetic analysis, fewer N-insertions in productive TCRs were reported among donors in an Asian-associated ancestry cluster than the 666-donor mean. Compared with equally common non-associated chains, HLA-associated TCR beta chains in a later analysis were more clonally expanded and had lower generation probabilities. Assigning TCR associations to individual alleles was difficult when HLA alleles, especially DR and DQ, strongly co-occurred. Cytomegalovirus status was reported to be diagnosed by the classifier with high specificity and sensitivity in both the original and validation cohorts. Only TCR beta chains were sequenced in this cohort, and the absence of alpha or paired-chain data limited detectable features. The presence/absence analyses assumed that sequencing depth was roughly uniform across donors, and that assumption may not be true. In a later analysis, more than 15,000 TCR beta sequences were associated with specific HLA alleles at a false discovery rate of 0.05. Because the 87-base-pair reads could not distinguish some IMGT-functional V segments, including TRBV6-2 and TRBV6-3, those segments were excluded. Linkage disequilibrium might explain the correlated functional status among segregating V segments, but an unknown experimental factor could not be excluded. Three of the identified cytomegalovirus-associated TCR beta chains were confirmed in vitro to be specific for cytomegalovirus antigens. A further reported finding was that TCR beta sequences accurately predicted the HLA-A and HLA-B alleles for most subjects in the first cohort. Most CMV-associated TCR beta chains appeared to be HLA-restricted in a later analysis, and the HLA associations seemed to be driven largely by CMV exposure. A group of highly shared sequence variants was considered likely to be a technical artifact of the sequencing pipeline. According to the authors, the approach could potentially be generalized to other disease states and immunological phenotypes.

Based on the germline V gene (reference sequence), the CDR1 and CDR2 sequences are MNHEY and SMNVEV. From the cysteine through the phenylalanine, the CDR3 covers 15 amino acids. The DNA shown is the 45-base CDR3, in frame from base 1. V and J are trimmed by 7 bases and 4 bases, and the gene matches miss 12 bases of the junction. Library prep was done by the immunoSEQ multiplex PCR assay. For the multiplex PCR, a mixture combining 60 forward primers for TCR Vbeta segments and 13 reverse primers for TCR Jbeta segments was used. A multiplex PCR assay on genomic DNA amplified the CDR3 region of rearranged TCR beta genes. The amplified TCR beta libraries were sequenced on the Illumina HiSeq System as 87-base-pair reads. Processing in the source paper ran as follows. In a later analysis, around 80 million unique TCR beta chains were counted across the 666 repertoires, and roughly 11 million of these chains were shared by at least two donors. Raw reads were error-corrected and collapsed into unique sequences with a nearest-neighbor algorithm that merged closely related sequences to remove PCR and sequencing errors. V, D and J gene segments were assigned by aligning CDR3 sequences to IMGT reference sequences. For a sequence to be retained, a match of at least six nucleotides to both a V gene segment and a J gene segment was required. Rearrangements were classified as productive when the CDR3 lacked stop codons and remained in frame with V and J, and all other rearrangements were classified as non-productive. CDR3 was defined according to IMGT convention as the region running from the second conserved V-encoded cysteine to the conserved J-encoded phenylalanine. The earlier analysis of 587 of the donors excluded sequences that lacked an unambiguous match to a single V gene segment. An earlier analysis of several hundred of the donors called V segments functional above 56.7% productive rearrangements and segregating when the between-donor standard deviation exceeded 5%. A statistical classification framework was built for diagnosing cytomegalovirus status from the catalog of TCR beta chain sequences. In a later analysis, TCR nucleotide sequences were compared against IMGT/GENE-DB human TR gene sequences so that V and J genes could be assigned. The TCRdist pipeline was used in a later analysis to assign CDR3 sequences and most-parsimonious VDJ recombination scenarios. In a later analysis, each TCR beta chain was defined by its CDR3 amino acid sequence together with its V-gene family, and reads without a unique V-gene family were excluded. In a later analysis, 500 to 650 highly shared, low-generation-probability nucleotide sequences were removed to address suspected cross-contamination and a sequencing artifact. In a later analysis, a clonal expansion index was calculated for each public chain from normalized within-repertoire ranks of inferred template counts. Generation probabilities in a later analysis came from a VDJ recombination model fitted to out-of-frame rearrangements, and those results were checked against IGoR. Hypergeometric tests were used in a later analysis to score TCR-TCR, TCR-HLA and TCR-CMV co-occurrence, with a repertoire-size bias correction applied to the TCR pairs. To estimate false discovery rates, a later analysis permuted the HLA or CMV assignments 20 times. In a later analysis, co-occurring TCRs were grouped using DBSCAN, with TCRdist sequence similarity added in when clustering inside HLA-allele-positive subsets. For co-occurrence clustering, repertoires with fewer than 30,000 or more than 120,000 public chains were excluded, along with about five repertoires with anomalous nucleotide sharing. Here the immuneACCESS table is served through TCRdb, limited to in-frame sequences with V and J called. Missing clones are a known gap in these copies; in checked studies unresolved V genes cover under half, and the rest lacks a known reason. D and trimming were read from the DNA, whereas the V and J calls and clone size are those reported in that table. For this sample there are about 150,000 clones; approximately 72% appear just once. The top ten clonotypes cover approximately 2.8% of the sample.

The cohort was made up of roughly 670 healthy bone marrow donors. All cohort members were sampled while nominally healthy, although unrecorded immune exposures were likely present. The donor was CMV seronegative and belonged to the group of more than 300 seronegative cohort members. A peripheral blood sample was collected from each donor, and TCR beta sequencing was performed on peripheral blood mononuclear cells. The Qiagen DNeasy Blood Extraction Kit was used to extract genomic DNA from the blood cell samples. The clonotype was recovered from a young man in good health and CMV-seronegative. This chain joins TRBV27 to TRBJ2-5, with 7 bases matching TRBD2. Sequencing was done on a sample of PBMCs. The nucleotide sequence reads TGTGCCAGCACCCCCCGACTAGCCGAGCGAGAGACCCAGTACTTC. It specifies CASTPRLAERETQYF.